A selection of T cell receptor beta chains follows, all from one sample in a study of shared clonotypes between healthy human individuals. Some clones are missing from TCRdb's copy, which holds only in-frame ones; the method was immunoSEQ multiplex PCR. The data hold millions of clones, with 90% to 95% observed a single time. The sequenced sample consisted of naive CD8+ T cells from PBMCs. The receptors originated from a man aged 18 to 29 in good health. Some clones in this sample may be carry-over from other donors' samples. The conserved cysteine and the conserved F or W are not part of the CDR3 here.

>12|TRBJ2-7|TRBV4-1
ASSQRLGSYEQY
>12|-|TRBV4-1
ASSQGPGLYEQY
>10|TRBJ2-7|TRBV28
ASSPSRDEQY
>11|TRBJ2-1|TRBV27
ASSFSPYNEQF
>14|TRBJ2-7|TRBV27
ASRGIDRLGRYEQY
>13|TRBJ1-2|TRBV18
ASSPPDTSNYGYT
>12|TRBJ2-3|TRBV28
ASSTSPSGGTQY
>13|TRBJ2-7|TRBV7-2
ASSLGGILRYEQY
>12|TRBJ2-7|TRBV11-2
ASSPTGEWYEQY
>12|TRBJ1-3|TRBV28
ASSFGGPGNTIY
>12|TRBJ2-2|TRBV5-4
ASRPRGDTGELF
>13|TRBJ1-1|TRBV27
ASSLQGFMNTEAF
>12|TRBJ2-1|TRBV27
ASSFTGSYNEQF
>13|TRBJ2-5|TRBV7-8
ASSLGGERWETQY
>13|TRBJ1-5|TRBV19
ASSIVYHPYQPQH
>12|TRBJ1-2|TRBV6-5
ASSYFDRGYGYT
>13|TRBJ2-2|TRBV5-6
ATTLGGAPSGELF
>15|TRBJ2-2|TRBV7-6
ASSSEAAGGPPGELF
>10|TRBJ2-7|TRBV7-8
ASSFTPYEQY
>13|TRBJ1-5|TRBV7-9
ASSLGLDSNQPQH
>16|TRBJ2-7|TRBV4-3
ASSQSPGTSGLLDEQY
>13|TRBJ1-1|TRBV6-6
ASSYLAGTNTEAF
>14|TRBJ2-1|TRBV7-3
ASSPDWISSYNEQF
>15|TRBJ2-1|TRBV11-3
ASSLDVGFGGYNEQF
>13|TRBJ2-1|TRBV7-3
ASSSPGSPYNEQF
>11|TRBJ2-1|TRBV2
ATYLLADNEQF
>13|TRBJ2-7|TRBV4-1
ASSFGQGVVYEQY
>16|TRBJ1-1|TRBV13
ASSPTGTGGVWYTEAF
>14|TRBJ1-4|TRBV6-6
ASSYLSGGQGEKLF
>11|TRBJ1-3|TRBV27
ASSTVSGNTIY
>12|TRBJ1-1|TRBV27
ASSSFGGHTEAF
>14|TRBJ1-1|TRBV13
ASSLEGEGGDTEAF
>13|TRBJ2-1|TRBV7-9
ASSTKREGANEQF
>13|TRBJ2-7|TRBV5-1
ASSPASGSWYEQY
>13|TRBJ2-1|TRBV27
ASSLAASGSIEQF
>15|TRBJ2-1|TRBV5-1
ASSLVGRLAGHNEQF
>12|TRBJ1-2|TRBV27
ASSLSPGGYGYT
>14|TRBJ1-5|TRBV27
ASTTGPGKGNQPQH
>9|TRBJ2-5|TRBV25-1
ASSAEGTQY
>14|TRBJ1-1|TRBV7-9
ASSPAQGASATEAF
>11|TRBJ1-1|TRBV7-9
ASSFQGAAEAF
>7|TRBJ1-2|TRBV7-9
ASSLVPL
>12|TRBJ2-1|TRBV19
ASSTGSSYNEQF
>11|-|TRBV25-1
ASSETEGYEQY
>16|TRBJ2-7|TRBV11-2
ASSSTNNLRDSSYEQY
>12|TRBJ2-7|TRBV27
ASSFFAGAYEQY
>12|TRBJ2-7|TRBV5-6
ASSEGRLVDEQY
>12|TRBJ1-2|TRBV28
ASSLRGRAYGYT
>14|TRBJ2-7|TRBV28
ASNRPTLAVGYEQY
>13|TRBJ2-7|TRBV9
ASSVGGGNSYEQY
>12|TRBJ2-7|TRBV15
ATSAGTGFYEQY
>14|TRBJ2-6|TRBV11-2
ASSLAGAGGANVLT
>16|TRBJ1-1|TRBV7-9
ASSSQPGRKANDTEAF